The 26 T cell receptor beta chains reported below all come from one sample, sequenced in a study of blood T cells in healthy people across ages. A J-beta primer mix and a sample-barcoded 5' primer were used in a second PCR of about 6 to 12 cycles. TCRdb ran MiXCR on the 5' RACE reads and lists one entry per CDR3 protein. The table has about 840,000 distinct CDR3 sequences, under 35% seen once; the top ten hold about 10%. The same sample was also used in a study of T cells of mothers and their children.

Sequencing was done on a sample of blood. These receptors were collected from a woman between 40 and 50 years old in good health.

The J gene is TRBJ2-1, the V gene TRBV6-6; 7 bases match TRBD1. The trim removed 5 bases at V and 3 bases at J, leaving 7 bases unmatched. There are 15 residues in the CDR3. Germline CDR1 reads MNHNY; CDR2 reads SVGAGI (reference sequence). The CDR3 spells CASSARQGLYNEQFF. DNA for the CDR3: TGTGCCAGCAGTGCAAGACAGGGCCTCTACAATGAGCAGTTCTTC.

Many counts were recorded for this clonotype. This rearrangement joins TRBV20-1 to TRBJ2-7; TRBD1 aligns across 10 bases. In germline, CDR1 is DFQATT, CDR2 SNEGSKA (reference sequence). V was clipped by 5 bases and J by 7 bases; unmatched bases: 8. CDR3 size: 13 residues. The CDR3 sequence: CSAGSDRGNEQYF. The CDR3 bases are TGCAGTGCTGGATCGGACAGGGGGAATGAGCAGTACTTC.

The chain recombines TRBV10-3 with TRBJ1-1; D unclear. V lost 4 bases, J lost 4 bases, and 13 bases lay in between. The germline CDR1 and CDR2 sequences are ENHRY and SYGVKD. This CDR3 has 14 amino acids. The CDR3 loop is CAISGGIGITEAFF. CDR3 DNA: TGTGCCATCAGTGGTGGTATTGGGATCACTGAAGCTTTCTTT.

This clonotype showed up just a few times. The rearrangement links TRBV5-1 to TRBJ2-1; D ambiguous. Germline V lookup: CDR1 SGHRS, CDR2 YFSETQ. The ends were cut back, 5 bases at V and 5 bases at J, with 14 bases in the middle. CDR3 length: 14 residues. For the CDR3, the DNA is TGCGCCAGCAGGGAGCAGACGACCGACAATGAGCAGTTCTTC. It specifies CASREQTTDNEQFF. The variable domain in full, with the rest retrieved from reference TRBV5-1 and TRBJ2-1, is KAGVTQTPRYLIKTRGQQVTLSCSPISGHRSVSWYQQTPGQGLQFLFEYFSETQRNKGNFPGRFSGRQFSNSRSEMNVSTLELGDSALYLCASREQTTDNEQFFGPGTRLTVL.

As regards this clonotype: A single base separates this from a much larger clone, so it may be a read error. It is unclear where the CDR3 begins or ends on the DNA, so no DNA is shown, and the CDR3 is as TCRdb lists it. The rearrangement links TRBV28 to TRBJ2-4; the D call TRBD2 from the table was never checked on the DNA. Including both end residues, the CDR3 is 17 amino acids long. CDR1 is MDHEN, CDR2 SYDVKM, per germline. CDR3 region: CASSLWASGASGNIQCF.

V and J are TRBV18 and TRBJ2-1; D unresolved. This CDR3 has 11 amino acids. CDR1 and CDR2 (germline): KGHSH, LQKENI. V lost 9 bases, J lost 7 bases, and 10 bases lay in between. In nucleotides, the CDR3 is TGTGCCAGTCTAGACGTGAATGAGCAGTTCTTC. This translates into CASLDVNEQFF.

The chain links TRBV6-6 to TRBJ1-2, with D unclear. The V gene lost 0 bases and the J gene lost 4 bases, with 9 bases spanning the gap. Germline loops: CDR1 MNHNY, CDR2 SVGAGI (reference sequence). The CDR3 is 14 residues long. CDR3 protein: CASSYSHTVYGYTF. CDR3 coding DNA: TGTGCCAGCAGTTACTCGCATACAGTCTATGGCTACACCTTC.

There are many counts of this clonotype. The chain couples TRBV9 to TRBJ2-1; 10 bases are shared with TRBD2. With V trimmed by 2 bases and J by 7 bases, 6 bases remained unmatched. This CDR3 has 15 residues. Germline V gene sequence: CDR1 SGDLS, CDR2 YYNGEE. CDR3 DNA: TGTGCCAGCAGCGTCAGCGGGGGGGCTGGGAATGAGCAGTTCTTC. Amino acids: CASSVSGGAGNEQFF.

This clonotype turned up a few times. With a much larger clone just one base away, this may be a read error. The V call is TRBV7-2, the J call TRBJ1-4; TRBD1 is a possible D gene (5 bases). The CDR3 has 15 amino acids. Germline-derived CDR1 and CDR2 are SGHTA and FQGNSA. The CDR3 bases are TGTGCCAGCAGCTTGTCCCAGGGTGGTAATGAAAAACGGTTTTTT. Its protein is CASSLSQGGNEKRFF.

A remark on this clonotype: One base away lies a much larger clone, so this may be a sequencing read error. This CDR3 reads CASSSQGQGDYEQYF. The CDR3 DNA is TGTGCCAGCAGCTCTCAAGGACAGGGCGACTACGAGCAGTACTTC. The V and J genes are TRBV9 and TRBJ2-7, with 8 bases that match TRBD1. J was trimmed by 3 bases and V by 4 bases; bases with no gene match: 9. This CDR3 region has 15 residues. Germline values: CDR1 SGDLS, CDR2 YYNGEE.

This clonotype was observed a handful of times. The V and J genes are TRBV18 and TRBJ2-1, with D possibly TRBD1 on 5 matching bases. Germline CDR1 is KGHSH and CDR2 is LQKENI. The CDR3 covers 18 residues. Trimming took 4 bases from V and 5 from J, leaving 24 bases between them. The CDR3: CASSLDLSARVPHNEQFF. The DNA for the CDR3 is TGTGCCAGCTCACTCGACCTATCGGCCAGGGTTCCCCACAATGAGCAGTTCTTC.

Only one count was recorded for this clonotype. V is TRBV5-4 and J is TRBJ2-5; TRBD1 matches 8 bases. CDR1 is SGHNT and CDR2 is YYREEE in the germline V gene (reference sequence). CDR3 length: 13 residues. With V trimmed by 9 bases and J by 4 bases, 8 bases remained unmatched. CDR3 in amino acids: CATNQGARETQYF. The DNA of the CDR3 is TGTGCCACTAATCAGGGGGCTCGAGAGACCCAGTACTTC.

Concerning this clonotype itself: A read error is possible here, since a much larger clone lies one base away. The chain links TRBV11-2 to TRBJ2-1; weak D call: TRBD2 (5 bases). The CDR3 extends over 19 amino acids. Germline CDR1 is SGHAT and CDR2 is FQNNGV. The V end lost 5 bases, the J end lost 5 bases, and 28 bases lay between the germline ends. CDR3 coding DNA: TGTGCCAGCAGCATTAGGCCTCCCAGGACTCTATCCGAAGACAATGAGCAGTTCTTC. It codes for CASSIRPPRTLSEDNEQFF.

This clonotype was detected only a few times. As DNA, the CDR3 is TGTGCCAGCAGCTTAGCAAGGGGTATGAACACTGAAGCTTTCTTT. Translation gives CASSLARGMNTEAFF. The genes are TRBV7-6 and TRBJ1-1, with D possibly being TRBD1 (5 bases). The CDR3 spans 15 residues. Trimming shortened V by 0 bases and J by 0 bases, and 8 bases separated the two germline ends. Germline V gene sequence: CDR1 SGHVS, CDR2 FNYEAQ. Looking up the rest from reference TRBV7-6 and TRBJ1-1 gives the full variable domain: GAGVSQSPRYKVTKRGQDVALRCDPISGHVSLYWYRQALGQGPEFLTYFNYEAQQDKSGLPNDRFSAERPEGSISTLTIQRTEQRDSAMYRCASSLARGMNTEAFFGQGTRLTVV.

This chain's CDR3 is CSARRGLYNEQFF. The CDR3 DNA reads TGCAGTGCTAGACGGGGGCTATACAATGAGCAGTTCTTC. This chain uses TRBV20-1 with TRBJ2-1; D tentatively fits TRBD1 or TRBD2 (6 bases each). Germline CDR1 is DFQATT and CDR2 is SNEGSKA (reference sequence). This CDR3 has 13 residues. V lost 2 bases and J lost 4, with 9 bases in between.

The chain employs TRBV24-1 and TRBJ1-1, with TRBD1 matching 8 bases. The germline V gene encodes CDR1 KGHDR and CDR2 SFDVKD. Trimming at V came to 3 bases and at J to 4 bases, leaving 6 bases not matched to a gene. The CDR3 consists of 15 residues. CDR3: CATSDPDREGTEAFF. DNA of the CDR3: TGTGCCACCAGTGATCCGGACAGGGAGGGCACTGAAGCTTTCTTT.

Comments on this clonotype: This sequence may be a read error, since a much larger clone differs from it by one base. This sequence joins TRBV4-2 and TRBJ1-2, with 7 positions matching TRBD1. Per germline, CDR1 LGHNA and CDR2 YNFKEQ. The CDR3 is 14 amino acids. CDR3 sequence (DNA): TGTGCCGGCAGCCAAGATCGACAGGGCAATGGCTACACCTTC. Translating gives CAGSQDRQGNGYTF.

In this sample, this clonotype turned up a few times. The CDR3 region is CASKTPQGITGELFF. The CDR3 nucleotides read TGTGCCAGCAAAACCCCACAGGGGATCACCGGGGAGCTGTTTTTT. The chain uses TRBV6-5 and TRBJ2-2, with 7 bases aligning to TRBD1. Trimming took 7 bases from V and 4 from J; bases not matched to a gene: 9. Germline CDR1 reads MNHEY; CDR2 reads SVGAGI. This CDR3 comprises 15 residues.

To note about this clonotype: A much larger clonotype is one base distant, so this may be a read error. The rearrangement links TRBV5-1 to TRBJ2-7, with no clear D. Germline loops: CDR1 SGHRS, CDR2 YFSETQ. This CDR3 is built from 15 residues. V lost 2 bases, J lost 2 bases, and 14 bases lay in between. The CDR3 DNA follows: TGCGCCAGCAGCTTTGGCCCTGACAAGGCCTACGAGCAGTACTTC. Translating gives CASSFGPDKAYEQYF.

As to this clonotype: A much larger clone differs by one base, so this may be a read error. The CDR3 DNA follows: TGCAGTACGCTGGGGTTGGGCCCCTCGGGGGGGCAGTACTTC. It codes for CSTLGLGPSGGQYF. The chain links TRBV20-1 to TRBJ2-7; TRBD2 matches 7 bases. The V gene's germline CDR1 is DFQATT and CDR2 SNEGSKA (reference sequence). The length of the CDR3 is 14 residues. V was clipped by 8 bases and J by 9 bases; unmatched bases: 19.

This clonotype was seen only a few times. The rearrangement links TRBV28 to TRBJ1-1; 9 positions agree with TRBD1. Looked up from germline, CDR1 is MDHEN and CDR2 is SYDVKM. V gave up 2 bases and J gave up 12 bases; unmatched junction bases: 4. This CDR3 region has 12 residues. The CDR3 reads CASSLAGTGTFF. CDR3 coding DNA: TGTGCCAGCAGTTTAGCCGGGACAGGGACTTTCTTT. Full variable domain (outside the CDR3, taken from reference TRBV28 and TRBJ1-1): DVKVTQSSRYLVKRTGEKVFLECVQDMDHENMFWYRQDPGLGLRLIYFSYDVKMKEKGDIPEGYSVSREKKERFSLILESASTNQTSMYLCASSLAGTGTFFGQGTRLTVV.

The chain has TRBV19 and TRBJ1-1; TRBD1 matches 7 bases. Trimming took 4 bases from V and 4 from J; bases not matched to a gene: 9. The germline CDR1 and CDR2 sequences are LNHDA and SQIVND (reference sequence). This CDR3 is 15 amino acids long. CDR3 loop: CASSRPTGRVTEAFF. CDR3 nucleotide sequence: TGTGCCAGTAGTAGGCCGACAGGGAGAGTCACTGAAGCTTTCTTT.

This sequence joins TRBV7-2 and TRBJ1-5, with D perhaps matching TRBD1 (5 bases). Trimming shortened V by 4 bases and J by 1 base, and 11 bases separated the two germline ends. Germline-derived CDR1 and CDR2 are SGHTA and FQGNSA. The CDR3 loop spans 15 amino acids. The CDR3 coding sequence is TGTGCCAGCAGCTCTGGGGGTTGGAGCAATCAGCCCCAGCATTTT. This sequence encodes CASSSGGWSNQPQHF.

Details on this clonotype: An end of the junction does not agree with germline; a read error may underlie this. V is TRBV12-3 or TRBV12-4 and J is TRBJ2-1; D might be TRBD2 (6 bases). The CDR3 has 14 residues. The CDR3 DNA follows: TGTGCCAGCAGTCCGTTACCACTAGCCAATGAGCAGTGCTTC. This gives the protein CASSPLPLANEQCF.

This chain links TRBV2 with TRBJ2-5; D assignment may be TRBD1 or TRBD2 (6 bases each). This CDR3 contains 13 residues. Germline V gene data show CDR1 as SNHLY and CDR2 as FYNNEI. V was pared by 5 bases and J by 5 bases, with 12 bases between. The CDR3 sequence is CASSWGARETQYF. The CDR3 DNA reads TGTGCCAGCAGTTGGGGGGCGCGGGAGACCCAGTACTTC.

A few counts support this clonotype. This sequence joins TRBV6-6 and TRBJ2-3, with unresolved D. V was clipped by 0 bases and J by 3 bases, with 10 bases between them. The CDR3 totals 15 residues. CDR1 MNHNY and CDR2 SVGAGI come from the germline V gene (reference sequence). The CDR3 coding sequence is TGTGCCAGCAGTTACTCTAGGTCCTCAACAGATACGCAGTATTTT. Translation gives CASSYSRSSTDTQYF.